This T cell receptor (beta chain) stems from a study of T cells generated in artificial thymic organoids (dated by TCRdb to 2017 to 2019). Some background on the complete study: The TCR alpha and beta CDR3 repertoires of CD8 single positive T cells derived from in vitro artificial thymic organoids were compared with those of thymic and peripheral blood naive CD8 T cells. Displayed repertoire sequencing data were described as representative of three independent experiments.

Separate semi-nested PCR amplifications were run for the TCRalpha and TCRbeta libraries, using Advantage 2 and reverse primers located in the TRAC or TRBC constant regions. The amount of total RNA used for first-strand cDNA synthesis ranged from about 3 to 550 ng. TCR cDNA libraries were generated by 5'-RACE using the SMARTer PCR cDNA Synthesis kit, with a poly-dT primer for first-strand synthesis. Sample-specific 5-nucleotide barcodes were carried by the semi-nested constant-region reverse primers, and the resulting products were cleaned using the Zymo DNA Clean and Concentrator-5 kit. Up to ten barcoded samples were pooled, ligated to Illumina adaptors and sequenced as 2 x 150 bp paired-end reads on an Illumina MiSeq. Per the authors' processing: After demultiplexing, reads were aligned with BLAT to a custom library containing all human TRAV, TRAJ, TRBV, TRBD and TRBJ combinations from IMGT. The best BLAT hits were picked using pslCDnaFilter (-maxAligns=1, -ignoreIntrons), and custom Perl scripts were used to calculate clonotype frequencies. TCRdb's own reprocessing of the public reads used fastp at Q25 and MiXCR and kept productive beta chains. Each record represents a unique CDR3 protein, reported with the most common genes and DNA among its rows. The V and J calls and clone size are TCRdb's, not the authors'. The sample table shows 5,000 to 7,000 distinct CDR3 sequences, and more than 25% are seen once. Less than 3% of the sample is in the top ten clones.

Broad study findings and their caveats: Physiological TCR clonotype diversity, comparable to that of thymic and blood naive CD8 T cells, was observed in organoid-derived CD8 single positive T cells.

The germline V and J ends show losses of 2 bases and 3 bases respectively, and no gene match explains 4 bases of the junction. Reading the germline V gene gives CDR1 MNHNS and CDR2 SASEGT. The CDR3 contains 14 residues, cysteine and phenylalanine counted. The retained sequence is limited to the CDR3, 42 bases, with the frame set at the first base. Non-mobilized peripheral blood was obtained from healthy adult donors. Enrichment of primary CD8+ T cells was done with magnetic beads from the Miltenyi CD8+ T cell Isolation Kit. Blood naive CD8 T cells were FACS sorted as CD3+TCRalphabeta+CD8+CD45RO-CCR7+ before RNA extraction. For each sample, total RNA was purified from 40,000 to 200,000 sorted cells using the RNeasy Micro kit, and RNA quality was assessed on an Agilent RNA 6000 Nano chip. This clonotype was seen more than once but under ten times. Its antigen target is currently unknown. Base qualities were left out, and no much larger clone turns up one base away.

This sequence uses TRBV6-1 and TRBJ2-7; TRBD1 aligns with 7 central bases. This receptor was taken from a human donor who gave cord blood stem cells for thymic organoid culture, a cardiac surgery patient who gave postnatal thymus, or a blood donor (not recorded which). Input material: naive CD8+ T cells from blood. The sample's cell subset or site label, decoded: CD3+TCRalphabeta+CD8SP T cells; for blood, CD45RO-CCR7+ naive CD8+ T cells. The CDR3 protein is CASSELRGYYEQYF. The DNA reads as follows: TGTGCCAGCAGTGAACTCAGGGGGTACTACGAGCAGTACTTC.